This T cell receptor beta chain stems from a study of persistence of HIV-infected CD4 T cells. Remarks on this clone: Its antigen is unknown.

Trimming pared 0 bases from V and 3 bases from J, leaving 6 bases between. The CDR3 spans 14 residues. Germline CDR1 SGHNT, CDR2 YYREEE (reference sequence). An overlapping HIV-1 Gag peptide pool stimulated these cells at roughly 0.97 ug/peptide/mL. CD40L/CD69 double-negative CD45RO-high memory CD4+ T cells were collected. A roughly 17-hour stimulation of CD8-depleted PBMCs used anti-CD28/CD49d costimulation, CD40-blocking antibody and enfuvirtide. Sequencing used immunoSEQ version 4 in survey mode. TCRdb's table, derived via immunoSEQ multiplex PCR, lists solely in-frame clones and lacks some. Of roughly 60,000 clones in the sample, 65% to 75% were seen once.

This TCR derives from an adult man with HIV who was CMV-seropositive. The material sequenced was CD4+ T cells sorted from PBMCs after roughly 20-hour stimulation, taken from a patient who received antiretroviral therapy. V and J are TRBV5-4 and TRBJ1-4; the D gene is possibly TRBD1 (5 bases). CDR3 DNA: TGTGCCAGCAGCTTGGAGGGACCTAATGAAAAACTGTTTTTT. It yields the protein CASSLEGPNEKLFF.